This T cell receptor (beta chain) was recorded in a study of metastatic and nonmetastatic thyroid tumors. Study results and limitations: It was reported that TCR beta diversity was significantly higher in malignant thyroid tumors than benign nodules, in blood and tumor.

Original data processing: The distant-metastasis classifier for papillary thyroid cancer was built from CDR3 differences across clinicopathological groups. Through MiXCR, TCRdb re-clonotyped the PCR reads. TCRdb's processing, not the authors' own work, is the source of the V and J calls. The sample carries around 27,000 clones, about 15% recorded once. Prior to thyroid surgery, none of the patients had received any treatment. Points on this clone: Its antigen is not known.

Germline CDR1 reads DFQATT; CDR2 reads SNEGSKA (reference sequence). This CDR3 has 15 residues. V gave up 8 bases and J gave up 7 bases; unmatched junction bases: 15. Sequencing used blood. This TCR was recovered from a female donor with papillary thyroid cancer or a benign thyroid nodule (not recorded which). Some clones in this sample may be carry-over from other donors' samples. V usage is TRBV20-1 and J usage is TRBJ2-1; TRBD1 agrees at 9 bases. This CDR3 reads CSPLVHRGLGNEQFF. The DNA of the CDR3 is TGCAGTCCACTAGTCCACAGGGGGCTAGGGAATGAGCAGTTCTTC.